Listed below are T cell receptor delta chains from one sample, sequenced in a study of γδ T cells in repeated Plasmodium falciparum infection. TCRdb reprocessed the multiplex PCR reads using CATT. The sample has around 86,000 delta-chain clones; approximately 1.4% are singletons. Material for sequencing was gamma-delta T cells from blood. Receptors were obtained from a pool of human donors (malaria-infected and uninfected, not separated). CDR3s include the opening cysteine and the closing phenylalanine or tryptophan. The order of the fields is J gene, V gene, D gene, CDR3 protein. D genes are given only for firm matches.

TRDJ1 TRDV1 TRDD3 CALGEESRRRELGELFGPKLIF
TRDJ1 TRDV1 . CALGEPGTPPCTDKLIF
TRDJ1 TRDV1 . CALGERGRRALYADKLIF
TRDJ3 TRDV2 TRDD3 CACDLLGDASWDTRQMFF
TRDJ2 TRDV1 TRDD2 CALGDPSYGLGIRAAQLFF
TRDJ1 TRDV1 . CALGESPSGWEGKLIF
TRDJ4 TRDV1 . CALGEPTYAGGPARPLIF
TRDJ3 TRDV2 TRDD3 CACDTAMGDTQLSSWDTRQMFF
TRDJ1 TRDV1 . CALGELGLPKDCWGTYTDKLIF
TRDJ2 TRDV2 . CACDRQMGKQTAQLFF
TRDJ1 TRDV1 TRDD3 CALGERGYWGLTDKLIF
TRDJ1 TRDV1 . CALARNTDKLIF
TRDJ1 TRDV1 . CALGELKRDCMAYTDKLIF
TRDJ1 TRDV1 . CALGSRTLRGGIGDTFQYTDKLIF
TRDJ2 TRDV1 TRDD3 CALGFEPTHWGIAQLFF
TRDJ1 TRDV2 TRDD3 CACEPLGGEYTDKLIF
TRDJ1 TRDV1 . CALGDPSHILGAADKLIF
TRDJ1 TRDV1 TRDD3 CALGELEYWGIYKGPPGGDKLIF
TRDJ1 TRDV1 . CALVVLRTGLLDKLIF
TRDJ1 TRDV3 TRDD3 CAFPTGSRMIWGDRRDKLIF
TRDJ1 TRDV2 . CACDAWGTPPYTDKLIF
TRDJ1 TRDV1 . CALVLFPLAGGATTDKLIF
TRDJ1 TRDV1 . CALGERGSLSLGNAYTDKLIF
TRDJ1 TRDV1 . CALGERRGRYTDKLIF
TRDJ1 TRDV1 . CAIGIPPSYAPTGGSGKEGELIF
TRDJ2 TRDV1 . CALGELAFLYLGDLTAQLFF
TRDJ1 TRDV1 TRDD3 CALGETCGGYADKLIF
TRDJ1 TRDV2 TRDD3 CACDATHPGGKLIF
TRDJ2 TRDV1 TRDD3 CALGEPLGIQGTLTAQLFF
TRDJ1 TRDV1 . CALGGHLPAVDKLIF
TRDJ1 TRDV2 . CACDWWTDTDKLIF
TRDJ1 TRDV2 TRDD3 CACDTLRIPLGDTSRGTDKLIF
TRDJ1 TRDV1 TRDD3 CALGEREVWGIQPDKLIF
TRDJ1 TRDV1 . CALGELPFWTDKLIF
TRDJ1 TRDV1 TRDD2 CALGEMVFLGLIF
TRDJ2 TRDV2 TRDD3 CACRVLGDTSPLPFF
TRDJ1 TRDV1 TRDD3 CALGESPSLALASTGGYASFKTDKLIF